This TCR beta chain was recorded in a study of T cells after yellow fever vaccination. General observations from the study: Just a small share of clonotypes turned up in the CD4 compartment as well as the CD8 compartment. Detected again after the booster were most primary-vaccination clones, at almost 97% CD4 and 70% to 90% CD8.

Synthesis of TCR cDNA relied on 5'RACE template switching, which attached a universal primer site and UMIs. Via MiXCR, TCRdb re-called the 5' RACE reads, giving one row per CDR3 protein. Of hundreds of thousands of distinct CDR3 sequences listed, more than 3% are singletons. This CDR3 comprises 17 residues. Germline V CDR1 and CDR2: WNHNN, SYGVQD (reference sequence). Trimming removed 3 bases from V and 7 bases from J; junction bases left unmatched: 14. This clonotype was observed a handful of times. Its antigen is not known. The receptor was isolated from a man in his late teens or twenties who received the YFV17D yellow fever vaccine. Sequencing was performed on PBMCs, taken on the day of the yellow fever booster vaccination. The genes are TRBV10-1 and TRBJ1-1, with TRBD1 matching 10 bases. The CDR3 DNA reads as TGCGCCAGCAGTGAAACTTTCGGCCGGGACAGGGGAATTGAAGCTTTCTTT. It encodes CASSETFGRDRGIEAFF.